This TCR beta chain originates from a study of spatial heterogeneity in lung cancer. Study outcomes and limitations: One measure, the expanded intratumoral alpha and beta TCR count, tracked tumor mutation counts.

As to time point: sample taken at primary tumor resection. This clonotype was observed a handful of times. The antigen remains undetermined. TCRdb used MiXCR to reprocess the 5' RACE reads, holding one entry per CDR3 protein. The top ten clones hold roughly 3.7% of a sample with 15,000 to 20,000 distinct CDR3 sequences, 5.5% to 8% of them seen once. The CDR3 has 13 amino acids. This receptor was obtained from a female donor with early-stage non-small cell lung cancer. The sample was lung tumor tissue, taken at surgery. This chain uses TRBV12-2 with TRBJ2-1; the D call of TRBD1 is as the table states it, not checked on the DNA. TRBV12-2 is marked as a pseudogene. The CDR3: CASRLAGGNEQFF. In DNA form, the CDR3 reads TGTGCAAGTCGCTTAGCGGGGGGCAATGAGCAGTTCTTC.